These 21 T cell receptor beta chains originate from one sample sequenced in a study of technical replicates of blood from a few donors. Sequenced by immunoSEQ multiplex PCR; TCRdb stores in-frame clones only, minus some. The sample holds tens of thousands of clones, 80% to 95% seen once. Sequenced input: T cells isolated from PBMCs. Receptors were obtained from a human donor in good health. Some clones in this sample may be carry-over from other donors' samples.

The table lists this clone with a count of one. This chain links TRBV6-6 with TRBJ2-7, with 12 bases that match TRBD2. The CDR3 is 14 amino acids. From germline, CDR1 is MNHNY and CDR2 SVGAGI (reference sequence). V lost 6 bases to trimming and J lost 3 bases; unmatched junction nucleotides: 3. CDR3 sequence: CASRTSGGIYEQYF. Here the CDR3 DNA reads TGTGCCAGCAGGACTAGCGGGGGTATCTACGAGCAGTACTTC.

The chain recombines TRBV5-8 with TRBJ2-3, with 10 bases matching TRBD1. The V and J ends lost 4 bases and 4 bases, in that order; junction bases with no gene match: 6. The CDR3 spans 15 residues. CDR1 and CDR2 (germline): SGHTS, YDEGEE. Here the CDR3 reads CASSPGTGVSDTQYF. CDR3 sequence (DNA): TGTGCCAGCAGCCCGGGGACAGGGGTATCAGATACGCAGTATTTT.

In DNA form, the CDR3 reads TGTGCCAGCAGCTTGGGACTAGCGGGGGCAGATACGCAGTATTTT. Translated: CASSLGLAGADTQYF. The chain employs TRBV5-5 and TRBJ2-3, with 12 bases identical to TRBD2. The CDR3 spans 15 residues. Germline assignment: CDR1 SGHKS and CDR2 YYEKEE (reference sequence). The junction had 0 bases not matched to a gene; V was cut back by 0 bases and J by 4 bases. The full variable domain, its missing parts supplied by reference TRBV5-5 and TRBJ2-3, is DAGVTQSPTHLIKTRGQQVTLRCSPISGHKSVSWYQQVLGQGPQFIFQYYEKEERGRGNFPDRFSARQFPNYSSELNVNALLLGDSALYLCASSLGLAGADTQYFGPGTRLTVL.

The chain couples TRBV7-2 to TRBJ2-2, with 8 bases lining up with TRBD1. This CDR3 has 15 amino acids. J gave up 0 bases and V 4 bases, and 1 base lay outside the gene matches. Germline CDR1 SGHTA, CDR2 FQGNSA. The CDR3 protein is CASSSGQANTGELFF. The CDR3 region has the DNA TGTGCCAGCAGCTCGGGACAGGCGAACACCGGGGAGCTGTTTTTT.

This chain uses TRBV2 with TRBJ2-3; 13 nucleotides agree with TRBD2. With V trimmed by 3 bases and J by 5 bases, 8 bases remained unmatched. This CDR3 region has 17 residues. Germline lookup yields CDR1 SNHLY and CDR2 FYNNEI. The chain's CDR3 is CASSDSGTSGMGDTQYF. In DNA form, the CDR3 reads TGTGCCAGCAGTGATTCCGGGACTAGCGGGATGGGAGATACGCAGTATTTT.

The chain carries TRBV4-1 and TRBJ2-3, with D hard to call. The CDR3 has 11 amino acids. Germline loops: CDR1 MGHRA, CDR2 YSYEKL. V lost 5 bases and J lost 6, with 6 bases in between. CDR3 bases: TGCGCCAGCAGCACTCGCGATACGCAGTATTTT. Translation: CASSTRDTQYF.

Regarding this clone: Other DNA sequences in this specimen translate into the identical CDR3. The V call is TRBV5-5, the J call TRBJ1-1; 7 bases line up with TRBD1. V dropped 3 bases and J dropped 3; count of bases not matched to a gene: 2. The CDR3 contains 13 residues. The germline gives CDR1 SGHKS, CDR2 YYEKEE (reference sequence). CDR3 residues: CASSSDRDTEAFF. The CDR3 nucleotides are TGTGCCAGCAGCTCCGACAGGGACACTGAAGCTTTCTTT.

The chain links TRBV29-1 to TRBJ2-1; 9 bases line up with TRBD1. CDR3 length: 14 amino acids. Unmatched junction bases numbered 6, after V lost 4 bases and J lost 5 bases. CDR1 and CDR2 from the germline V gene are SQVTM and ANQGSEA. CDR3 coding DNA: TGCAGCGTTGCTCGGGACAGGGACAACAATGAGCAGTTCTTC. Amino acids: CSVARDRDNNEQFF.

The rearrangement uses TRBV25-1 and TRBJ2-3; the D gene is possibly TRBD1 (7 bases). The V and J ends lost 7 bases and 2 bases respectively, with 19 bases between them. Germline V gene data show CDR1 as MGHDK and CDR2 as SYGVNS. The CDR3 consists of 16 residues. CDR3 in amino acids: CASTEEGRGNTDTQYF. The CDR3 coding sequence is TGTGCCAGCACCGAGGAGGGCAGGGGGAACACAGATACGCAGTATTTT.

The sample holds a few counts of this clone. V and J are TRBV6-6 and TRBJ1-5; TRBD1 is a possible D gene (6 bases). The CDR3 is 14 amino acids. CDR1 and CDR2 (germline): MNHNY, SVGAGI (reference sequence). Trimming took 6 bases from V and 4 from J, leaving 13 bases between them. CDR3 coding DNA: TGTGCCAGCAGCGGACAGCGTCAAAATCAGCCCCAGCATTTT. Translating it yields CASSGQRQNQPQHF.

This chain connects TRBV9 to TRBJ2-7; maybe TRBD1 (5 bases). V dropped 2 bases and J dropped 2 bases, with 11 bases sitting between them. Per the germline V gene, CDR1 is SGDLS and CDR2 is YYNGEE. The CDR3 is 14 amino acids. The CDR3 nucleotides read TGTGCCAGCAGCGTTGACAGCTCGGCCTACGAGCAGTACTTC. Translating it yields CASSVDSSAYEQYF. Full variable domain (outside the CDR3, taken from reference TRBV9 and TRBJ2-7): DSGVTQTPKHLITATGQRVTLRCSPRSGDLSVYWYQQSLDQGLQFLIQYYNGEERAKGNILERFSAQQFPDLHSELNLSSLELGDSALYFCASSVDSSAYEQYFGPGTRLTVT.

V gene TRBV19 combines with J gene TRBJ1-3; 8 nucleotides align to TRBD1. The length of the CDR3 is 14 residues. V was clipped by 7 bases and J by 4 bases; unmatched bases: 6. Per the germline V gene, CDR1 is LNHDA and CDR2 is SQIVND (reference sequence). CDR3 nucleotides: TGTGCCAGTACCGGGGGGACAGGCGGAAACACCATATATTTT. It yields the protein CASTGGTGGNTIYF.

The V gene is TRBV6-5, the J gene TRBJ2-7; 7 positions agree with TRBD1. Unmatched junction bases numbered 5, after V lost 2 bases and J lost 4 bases. CDR3 length equals 14 residues. Germline CDR1 is MNHEY and CDR2 is SVGAGI. CDR3 amino acids: CASSYAGTDYEQYF. Here the CDR3 DNA reads TGTGCCAGCAGTTACGCCGGGACAGATTACGAGCAGTACTTC.

V is TRBV5-4 and J is TRBJ2-7; 9 bases are a match to TRBD1. Trimming at V came to 2 bases and at J to 4 bases, leaving 7 bases not matched to a gene. This CDR3 comprises 15 residues. In germline, CDR1 is SGHNT, CDR2 YYREEE (reference sequence). The CDR3 sequence: CASSFPGQGVYEQYF. DNA of the CDR3: TGTGCCAGCAGCTTCCCGGGACAGGGAGTGTACGAGCAGTACTTC.

J is TRBJ2-2 and V is TRBV27; D not resolved. Trimming shortened V by 2 bases and J by 4 bases, and 8 bases separated the two germline ends. This CDR3 is built from 14 residues. Looked up from germline, CDR1 is MNHEY and CDR2 is SMNVEV (reference sequence). In nucleotides, the CDR3 is TGTGCCAGCAGTTTAGGGCGATCCACCGGGGAGCTGTTTTTT. Its translation is CASSLGRSTGELFF.

This clone was seen a handful of times. The rearrangement joins TRBV10-3 to TRBJ1-1, with 8 bases identical to TRBD1. CDR1 is ENHRY, CDR2 SYGVKD, per germline. CDR3 length: 13 amino acids. V was clipped by 6 bases and J by 2 bases; unmatched bases: 2. The CDR3, as DNA: TGTGCCATCAGGGACAGGGAAAACACTGAAGCTTTCTTT. It codes for CAIRDRENTEAFF.

The rearrangement uses TRBV5-4 and TRBJ2-3; TRBD2 matches 16 bases. The CDR3 loop spans 16 amino acids. Trimming cost V 3 bases and J 3 bases; bases outside gene matches: 1. Looked up from germline, CDR1 is SGHNT and CDR2 is YYREEE (reference sequence). In DNA form, the CDR3 reads TGTGCCAGCAGCTCGGGACTAGCGGGAGGGACAGATACGCAGTATTTT. Its translation is CASSSGLAGGTDTQYF. The full variable domain, completed using reference TRBV5-4 and TRBJ2-3, is ETGVTQSPTHLIKTRGQQVTLRCSSQSGHNTVSWYQQALGQGPQFIFQYYREEENGRGNFPPRFSGLQFPNYSSELNVNALELDDSALYLCASSSGLAGGTDTQYFGPGTRLTVL.

This chain links TRBV4-1 with TRBJ2-1, with TRBD2 as a possible D gene (7 bases). The CDR3 is made up of 14 amino acids. V shed 0 bases and J shed 8 bases, with 11 bases lying between them. Germline-derived CDR1 and CDR2 are MGHRA and YSYEKL. The CDR3 sequence is CASSQEGGADEQFF. The CDR3 DNA reads TGCGCCAGCAGCCAAGAGGGGGGGGCCGATGAGCAGTTCTTC.

The chain links TRBV18 to TRBJ2-7; 10 nucleotides align to TRBD2. With 7 bases clipped from V and 4 bases from J, the junction kept 7 bases outside the gene matches. The CDR3 loop spans 14 amino acids. Germline loops: CDR1 KGHSH, CDR2 LQKENI. CDR3 amino acids: CASCPSGSHYEQYF. DNA of the CDR3: TGTGCCAGCTGCCCTAGCGGGAGCCATTACGAGCAGTACTTC. The variable domain in full, completed from reference TRBV18 and TRBJ2-7, reads NAGVMQNPRHLVRRRGQEARLRCSPMKGHSHVYWYRQLPEEGLKFMVYLQKENIIDESGMPKERFSAEFPKEGPSILRIQQVVRGDSAAYFCASCPSGSHYEQYFGPGTRLTVT.

The genes are TRBV7-9 and TRBJ2-3, with 9 bases fitting TRBD1. Germline CDR1 SEHNR, CDR2 FQNEAQ (reference sequence). The trim removed 6 bases at V and 3 bases at J, leaving 4 bases unmatched. This CDR3 comprises 14 residues. CDR3 protein: CASSPGQGTDTQYF. The CDR3 DNA reads TGTGCCAGCAGTCCGGGACAGGGAACAGATACGCAGTATTTT.

J is TRBJ2-1 and V is TRBV19; maybe TRBD1 (6 bases). V was clipped by 5 bases and J by 5 bases, with 10 bases between them. CDR1 and CDR2 from the germline V gene are LNHDA and SQIVND (reference sequence). The CDR3 has 13 amino acids. The CDR3 region is CASSLTGNNEQFF. The CDR3 coding sequence is TGTGCCAGTAGTCTGACAGGAAACAATGAGCAGTTCTTC.